The 22 T cell receptor beta chains presented below share a single source sample, sequenced in a study of blood T cell repertoires in COVID-19. The protocol was immunoSEQ multiplex PCR, while the TCRdb copy is restricted to in-frame clones and leaves out a portion. This table holds approximately 670,000 clones, approximately 90% found once. Sequencing was done on a sample of peripheral blood. These receptors were collected from a woman between 18 and 29 years old with acute or convalescent COVID-19.

The J gene is TRBJ1-2, the V gene TRBV10-3; TRBD1 agrees at 7 bases. J was trimmed by 5 bases and V by 0 bases; bases with no gene match: 3. This CDR3 contains 14 residues. Germline loops: CDR1 ENHRY, CDR2 SYGVKD. CDR3 sequence (DNA): TGTGCCATCAGTGAGTCTACAGGGGTGTATGGCTACACCTTC. Translation: CAISESTGVYGYTF.

The chain combines TRBV24-1 with TRBJ2-6; 7 bases match TRBD1. V dropped 4 bases and J dropped 4; count of bases not matched to a gene: 9. CDR3 size: 17 residues. Germline loops: CDR1 KGHDR, CDR2 SFDVKD. In DNA, the CDR3 is TGTGCCACCAGTGAGAGCACAGGGGTACGAGGGGCCAACGTCCTGACTTTC. Its protein product is CATSESTGVRGANVLTF.

The V call is TRBV7-2, the J call TRBJ1-2, with TRBD1 matching over 9 bases. In germline, CDR1 is SGHTA, CDR2 FQGNSA. The V segment lost 1 base and the J segment 7 bases; nucleotides outside the gene matches: 4. The CDR3 spans 14 residues. The CDR3 coding sequence is TGTGCCAGCAGCTTAGGGGACAGGGTGGGTGGCTACACCTTC. It yields the protein CASSLGDRVGGYTF.

The chain combines TRBV21-1 with TRBJ2-7; the D call of TRBD2 is as the table states it, not checked on the DNA. TRBV21-1 is listed as a pseudogene. The CDR3 sequence is 13 residues long. Here the CDR3 reads CASRFPGGAEQYF. The DNA for the CDR3 is TGTGCCAGCAGATTCCCGGGGGGGGCCGAGCAGTACTTC.

The chain couples TRBV5-8 to TRBJ1-1; a weak D match, TRBD1 (5 bases). Germline V lookup: CDR1 SGHTS, CDR2 YDEGEE. CDR3 size: 13 residues. Trimming left V 1 base short and J 10 bases short, with 14 bases between. The CDR3 region is CASSLWAREGAFF. DNA for the CDR3: TGTGCCAGCAGCTTGTGGGCCAGGGAGGGAGCTTTCTTT. Based on the CDR3 plus reference TRBV5-8 and TRBJ1-1, the full variable domain is EAGVTQSPTHLIKTRGQQATLRCSPISGHTSVYWYQQALGLGLQFLLWYDEGEERNRGNFPPRFSGRQFPNYSSELNVNALELEDSALYLCASSLWAREGAFFGQGTRLTVV.

This rearrangement joins TRBV12-5 to TRBJ1-3; 8 bases are shared with TRBD1. With V trimmed by 8 bases and J by 2 bases, 17 bases remained unmatched. CDR1 and CDR2 from the germline V gene are LGHNT and FRNRAP. The CDR3 is 18 residues long. CDR3 nucleotide sequence: TGTGCTAGTTGGGGAACCGGGCCCCAGGGGGCGGCTGGAAACACCATATATTTT. Protein sequence: CASWGTGPQGAAGNTIYF. The whole variable domain, filled in from reference TRBV12-5 and TRBJ1-3, reads DARVTQTPRHKVTEMGQEVTMRCQPILGHNTVFWYRQTMMQGLELLAYFRNRAPLDDSGMPKDRFSAEMPDATLATLKIQPSEPRDSAVYFCASWGTGPQGAAGNTIYFGEGSWLTVV.

The V call is TRBV2, the J call TRBJ2-1, with 9 bases matching TRBD2. Germline lookup yields CDR1 SNHLY and CDR2 FYNNEI. This CDR3 contains 16 residues. The J segment lost 5 bases and the V segment lost 4 bases, leaving 9 bases of the junction unmatched. The CDR3 DNA reads as TGTGCCAGCAGTGTGATGTTAGCGGGGGATGACAATGAGCAGTTCTTC. Translating gives CASSVMLAGDDNEQFF.

This clone was counted a few times. The chain recombines TRBV7-9 with TRBJ1-3; D is possibly TRBD1 (6 bases). Trimming took 1 base from V and 6 from J, leaving 10 bases between them. The CDR3 runs to 14 residues. CDR1 SEHNR and CDR2 FQNEAQ come from the germline V gene (reference sequence). CDR3 DNA sequence: TGTGCCAGCAGCTTAGGCAGGGGCCCAAACACCATATATTTT. It is translated as CASSLGRGPNTIYF. The whole variable domain, remainder taken from reference TRBV7-9 and TRBJ1-3, is DTGVSQNPRHKITKRGQNVTFRCDPISEHNRLYWYRQTLGQGPEFLTYFQNEAQLEKSRLLSDRFSAERPKGSFSTLEIQRTEQGDSAMYLCASSLGRGPNTIYFGEGSWLTVV.

The rearrangement joins TRBV5-1 to TRBJ1-2, with D possibly being TRBD1 (5 bases). Per the germline V gene, CDR1 is SGHRS and CDR2 is YFSETQ. The CDR3 runs 14 residues. Trimming removed 4 bases from V and 4 bases from J, with 14 bases in between. The CDR3: CASSLRVSGYGYTF. The CDR3 nucleotides read TGCGCCAGCAGCCTCAGGGTGTCGGGCTATGGCTACACCTTC.

V usage is TRBV4-1 and J usage is TRBJ1-1; D remains unclear. The CDR3 totals 15 residues. Germline CDR1 is MGHRA and CDR2 is YSYEKL. The ends were cut back, 1 base at V and 0 bases at J, with 9 bases in the middle. The CDR3 DNA follows: TGCGCCAGCAGCCAAGCACGGACTATGAACACTGAAGCTTTCTTT. Translating gives CASSQARTMNTEAFF.

The rearrangement uses TRBV7-9 and TRBJ1-2; no reliable D call. This CDR3 has 13 residues. Germline V lookup: CDR1 SEHNR, CDR2 FQNEAQ (reference sequence). V was clipped by 0 bases and J by 3 bases, with 5 bases between them. The CDR3 nucleotides are TGTGCCAGCAGCTTAGCCACAGACTATGGCTACACCTTC. Amino acid sequence: CASSLATDYGYTF.

The CDR3 DNA reads TGTGCCAGCAGCTCCCAGACAGAATCCTCTGGAAACACCATATATTTT. This gives the protein CASSSQTESSGNTIYF. V is TRBV5-5 and J is TRBJ1-3; possibly TRBD1 for D (5 bases). The V gene's germline CDR1 is SGHKS and CDR2 YYEKEE (reference sequence). There are 16 residues in the CDR3. V gave up 3 bases and J gave up 0 bases, with 13 bases separating them.

CDR3 protein: CASSPGTEDYGYTF. The CDR3, as DNA: TGTGCCAGCAGCCCAGGGACAGAAGACTATGGCTACACCTTC. The gene calls are TRBV5-4 and TRBJ1-2, with 7 bases identical to TRBD1. After removal of 4 bases from V and 3 bases from J, the junction contained 6 bases not matched to a gene. The CDR3 extends over 14 amino acids. CDR1 is SGHNT and CDR2 is YYREEE in the germline V gene (reference sequence).

The V and J genes are TRBV12-2 and TRBJ2-1; TRBD2, as called in the table, went unchecked against the DNA. TRBV12-2 is assigned pseudogene status. The CDR3 covers 16 residues. CDR3 amino acids: CASRLRTSGGEGEQFF. Here the CDR3 DNA reads TGTGCAAGTCGCCTTAGGACTAGCGGGGGAGAGGGTGAGCAGTTCTTC.

This rearrangement joins TRBV18 to TRBJ2-4, with 7 bases that match TRBD2. The CDR3 sequence is 20 residues long. The ends lost 6 bases at V and 7 bases at J; junction bases unmatched: 27. CDR1 is KGHSH and CDR2 is LQKENI in the germline V gene. CDR3 protein: CASSRIPGTGLTSQPNIQYF. DNA of the CDR3: TGTGCCAGCTCCCGAATACCGGGGACGGGTTTGACTAGCCAGCCGAACATTCAGTACTTC.

This rearrangement joins TRBV6-2 or TRBV6-3 to TRBJ1-5; D might be TRBD1 (6 bases). The CDR3 spans 18 residues. Germline CDR1 reads MNHEY; CDR2 reads SVGEGT. V was trimmed by 4 bases and J by 0 bases, leaving 19 bases between them. CDR3 loop: CASSSRFTGQRSNQPQHF. In nucleotides, the CDR3 is TGTGCCAGCAGTTCCAGATTCACAGGACAGCGTAGCAATCAGCCCCAGCATTTT.

This clone appeared a single time. The rearrangement uses TRBV14 and TRBJ1-5; D gene uncertain. The germline V and J ends were trimmed by 5 bases and 1 base, with 6 bases remaining between them. Germline V gene sequence: CDR1 SGHDN, CDR2 FVKESK. This CDR3 has 13 residues. In DNA form, the CDR3 reads TGTGCCAGCAGCAGCATGAGCAATCAGCCCCAGCATTTT. This sequence encodes CASSSMSNQPQHF.

In this sample, this clone turned up a few times. The CDR3 region is CSVSPGETEAFF. The DNA for the CDR3 is TGCAGTGTTAGTCCCGGGGAAACTGAAGCTTTCTTT. The chain employs TRBV20-1 and TRBJ1-1; D unresolved. Between the trimmed V and J ends, which lost 7 bases and 5 bases, there was a span of 14 bases. Germline lookup yields CDR1 DFQATT and CDR2 SNEGSKA (reference sequence). The CDR3 runs to 12 residues.

The chain employs TRBV4-1 and TRBJ2-2, with D unclear. Germline CDR1 reads MGHRA; CDR2 reads YSYEKL. This CDR3 has 15 residues. V was trimmed by 0 bases and J by 2 bases, leaving 7 bases between them. The CDR3 loop is CASSQERLNTGELFF. Written as DNA, the CDR3 is TGCGCCAGCAGCCAAGAGAGGCTTAACACCGGGGAGCTGTTTTTT.

This clone was counted once. The genes are TRBV19 and TRBJ2-7, with 8 bases matching TRBD1. Germline V gene data show CDR1 as LNHDA and CDR2 as SQIVND (reference sequence). With V trimmed by 1 base and J by 4 bases, 3 bases remained unmatched. The CDR3 covers 14 residues. The DNA for the CDR3 is TGTGCCAGTAGTATAGGGGGGGACAGGTACGAGCAGTACTTC. Amino acids: CASSIGGDRYEQYF.

This clone occurred once. The V and J genes are TRBV7-6 and TRBJ2-3, with 13 bases that match TRBD2. J lost 3 bases, V lost 3 bases, and 12 bases had no gene match. The CDR3 sequence is 19 residues long. Germline lookup yields CDR1 SGHVS and CDR2 FNYEAQ. The CDR3 spells CASSLATPTSGGATDTQYF. CDR3 coding DNA: TGTGCCAGCAGCTTGGCCACTCCAACTAGCGGGGGGGCAACAGATACGCAGTATTTT.

The J gene is TRBJ2-7, the V gene TRBV28; TRBD2 matches 12 bases. The ends lost 5 bases at V and 4 bases at J; junction bases unmatched: 6. Germline lookup yields CDR1 MDHEN and CDR2 SYDVKM. The CDR3 consists of 15 residues. The CDR3 loop is CASSLLAGGPYEQYF. The CDR3, as DNA: TGTGCCAGCAGTCTCCTAGCGGGGGGGCCGTACGAGCAGTACTTC.